Shown below are 27 T cell receptor beta chains from a single sample sequenced in a study of control samples from healthy donors and cancer patients. TCRdb's table, derived via immunoSEQ multiplex PCR, lists solely in-frame clones and lacks some. This sample has 170,000 or so clones, with 91% found just once. Sample: blood. All receptors come from a woman aged 40-49 years in good health.

The chain carries TRBV10-1 and TRBJ2-3; maybe TRBD1 (6 bases). This CDR3 is 13 amino acids long. Trimming removed 4 bases at V and 6 bases at J, with 11 bases between. Germline V gene lookup returns CDR1 WNHNN and CDR2 SYGVQD (reference sequence). The CDR3 DNA is TGCGCCAGCAGTGTAGGGGGAATGGATACGCAGTATTTT. Protein sequence: CASSVGGMDTQYF.

The gene calls are TRBV6-6 and TRBJ1-2; D is perhaps TRBD1 (5 bases). CDR3 size: 14 residues. Per germline, CDR1 MNHNY and CDR2 SVGAGI (reference sequence). The V gene lost 2 bases and the J gene lost 8 bases, with 15 bases spanning the gap. The CDR3 DNA reads as TGTGCCAGCAGTTACGGGGGACCTGAAGGAGGCTACACCTTC. This gives the protein CASSYGGPEGGYTF.

The rearrangement links TRBV7-2 to TRBJ1-2; D not resolved. The CDR3 is made up of 15 amino acids. The ends were cut back, 7 bases at V and 8 bases at J, with 23 bases in the middle. The germline V gene has CDR1 SGHTA and CDR2 FQGNSA. CDR3: CASTSDSGSSGGYTF. CDR3 sequence (DNA): TGTGCCAGCACCTCAGACTCCGGAAGTTCGGGCGGCTACACCTTC. The full variable domain, completed using reference TRBV7-2 and TRBJ1-2, is GAGVSQSPSNKVTEKGKDVELRCDPISGHTALYWYRQSLGQGLEFLIYFQGNSAPDKSGLPSDRFSAERTGGSVSTLTIQRTQQEDSAVYLCASTSDSGSSGGYTFGSGTRLTVV.

This clone showed up just once. The chain links TRBV4-1 to TRBJ1-4; D not resolved. In germline, CDR1 is MGHRA, CDR2 YSYEKL. The CDR3 covers 16 residues. Between the trimmed V and J ends, which lost 1 base and 3 bases, there was a span of 12 bases. The CDR3 region has the DNA TGCGCCAGCAGCCAAGGTCCGGGCCTAGCTAATGAAAAACTGTTTTTT. Translating it yields CASSQGPGLANEKLFF.

The chain carries TRBV13 and TRBJ1-3, with D unresolved. The germline V and J ends were trimmed by 4 bases and 11 bases, with 15 bases remaining between them. The germline CDR1 and CDR2 sequences are PRHDT and FYEKMQ (reference sequence). The length of the CDR3 is 13 residues. CDR3 sequence (DNA): TGTGCCAGCAGCTCTACACAGAGCCCAGCCATATATTTT. Encoded protein: CASSSTQSPAIYF.

The chain couples TRBV5-5 to TRBJ1-1; no firm D call. The ends were cut back, 4 bases at V and 0 bases at J, with 7 bases in the middle. CDR1 SGHKS and CDR2 YYEKEE come from the germline V gene (reference sequence). The CDR3 spans 13 residues. CDR3 nucleotides: TGTGCCAGCAGCCACGGGTTGAACACTGAAGCTTTCTTT. This encodes CASSHGLNTEAFF.

The CDR3 DNA is TGTGCCAGCAGCCAGCCGGGGGTACACCAAGAGACCCAGTACTTC. Amino acid sequence: CASSQPGVHQETQYF. The genes are TRBV3-1 (or the pseudogene TRBV3-2) and TRBJ2-5; possibly TRBD2 for D (6 bases). CDR1 LGHDT and CDR2 YNNKEL come from the germline V gene (reference sequence). The CDR3 is 15 amino acids. V was clipped by 3 bases and J by 0 bases, with 11 bases between them.

Notes on this clone: Other DNA sequences in this sample translate to the same CDR3. This chain uses TRBV4-1 with TRBJ2-7; no definite D call. Between the trimmed V and J ends, which lost 0 bases and 3 bases, there was a span of 6 bases. Germline V lookup: CDR1 MGHRA, CDR2 YSYEKL. The CDR3 is made up of 13 amino acids. The CDR3 sequence: CASSQDRGYEQYF. The CDR3 nucleotides are TGCGCCAGCAGCCAAGATAGAGGCTACGAGCAGTACTTC.

This sequence joins TRBV4-2 and TRBJ2-1; 10 positions match TRBD2. Germline CDR1 LGHNA, CDR2 YNFKEQ. After removal of 0 bases from V and 10 bases from J, the junction contained 3 bases not matched to a gene. This CDR3 has 14 residues. CDR3 region: CASSQELAGYEQFF. DNA for the CDR3: TGTGCCAGCAGCCAAGAACTAGCGGGGTACGAGCAGTTCTTC.

The rearrangement joins TRBV3-1 (or the pseudogene TRBV3-2) to TRBJ1-2; D is perhaps TRBD1 (6 bases). Looked up from germline, CDR1 is LGHDT and CDR2 is YNNKEL (reference sequence). The CDR3 totals 15 residues. Trimming shortened V by 3 bases and J by 3 bases, and 14 bases separated the two germline ends. DNA for the CDR3: TGTGCCAGCAGCCACCTACAGGGTGGGGACTATGGCTACACCTTC. It encodes CASSHLQGGDYGYTF.

V usage is TRBV6-1 and J usage is TRBJ2-1, with 10 bases matching TRBD2. CDR1 and CDR2 from the germline V gene are MNHNS and SASEGT. With V trimmed by 4 bases and J by 2 bases, 5 bases remained unmatched. This CDR3 is 16 amino acids long. CDR3 region: CASSGLLAGTYNEQFF. The CDR3 DNA reads as TGTGCCAGCAGTGGACTACTAGCGGGAACCTACAATGAGCAGTTCTTC.

The sample holds one count of this clone. The CDR3 protein is CASSPVPGQGNTIYF. CDR3 nucleotides: TGCGCCAGCAGCCCAGTCCCGGGACAGGGAAACACCATATATTTT. V and J are TRBV5-1 and TRBJ1-3, with 7 bases that match TRBD1. Germline V CDR1 and CDR2: SGHRS, YFSETQ. J was trimmed by 4 bases and V by 4 bases; bases with no gene match: 8. The CDR3 is 15 amino acids.

The chain couples TRBV10-1 to TRBJ2-5, with a weak D call TRBD2 (6 bases). This CDR3 region has 14 residues. The germline CDR1 and CDR2 sequences are WNHNN and SYGVQD (reference sequence). Deletions cut 11 bases from V and 6 bases from J, with 22 bases between. This CDR3 is CAPEEGRRQKTQYF. CDR3 sequence (DNA): TGCGCCCCCGAGGAGGGTCGGCGGCAAAAGACCCAGTACTTC.

The chain is built from TRBV5-6 and TRBJ2-7; D unresolved. Looked up from germline, CDR1 is SGHDT and CDR2 is YYEEEE. This CDR3 is built from 12 residues. Trimming removed 0 bases at V and 12 bases at J, with 13 bases between. The CDR3 loop reads CASSLEGHSSYF. The CDR3 nucleotides are TGTGCCAGCAGCTTGGAGGGCCATAGTTCGTACTTC.

The V gene is TRBV5-6, the J gene TRBJ1-3, with a tentative D call TRBD1 (6 bases). The CDR3 totals 14 residues. Per the germline V gene, CDR1 is SGHDT and CDR2 is YYEEEE. V lost 7 bases, J lost 3 bases, and 14 bases lay in between. The CDR3 nucleotides are TGTGCCAGCGGGGCCGGGACACTTGGAAACACCATATATTTT. Its protein is CASGAGTLGNTIYF.

The V and J genes are TRBV19 and TRBJ1-1; 9 bases are a match to TRBD1. V was clipped by 6 bases and J by 5 bases; unmatched bases: 4. Germline V gene lookup returns CDR1 LNHDA and CDR2 SQIVND (reference sequence). CDR3 length equals 13 residues. The CDR3 DNA sequence: TGTGCCAGTAGAACAGGGGGCCTGACTGAAGCTTTCTTT. Translation: CASRTGGLTEAFF. Filled out from reference TRBV19 and TRBJ1-1, the complete variable domain reads DGGITQSPKYLFRKEGQNVTLSCEQNLNHDAMYWYRQDPGQGLRLIYYSQIVNDFQKGDIAEGYSVSREKKESFPLTVTSAQKNPTAFYLCASRTGGLTEAFFGQGTRLTVV.

V and J are TRBV29-1 and TRBJ1-2; D possibly corresponds to TRBD1 (5 bases). Germline CDR1 and CDR2: SQVTM and ANQGSEA. The germline V and J ends were trimmed by 4 bases and 4 bases, with 10 bases remaining between them. The CDR3 extends over 12 amino acids. DNA of the CDR3: TGCAGCGTTGGGGTAGGGGCCTATGGCTACACCTTC. Its translation is CSVGVGAYGYTF. Filled out from reference TRBV29-1 and TRBJ1-2, the complete variable domain reads SAVISQKPSRDICQRGTSLTIQCQVDSQVTMMFWYRQQPGQSLTLIATANQGSEATYESGFVIDKFPISRPNLTFSTLTVSNMSPEDSSIYLCSVGVGAYGYTFGSGTRLTVV.

The chain has TRBV9 and TRBJ1-5; 8 positions agree with TRBD1. Germline V CDR1 and CDR2: SGDLS, YYNGEE. The V and J ends lost 4 bases and 7 bases, in that order; junction bases with no gene match: 4. This CDR3 comprises 13 residues. The CDR3 loop reads CASSPQGAQPQHF. In DNA form, the CDR3 reads TGTGCCAGCAGCCCTCAGGGGGCACAGCCCCAGCATTTT.

CDR3 protein: CAISESADSPLHF. The CDR3, as DNA: TGTGCCATCAGTGAGTCGGCAGATTCACCCCTCCACTTT. V usage is TRBV10-3 and J usage is TRBJ1-6; no clear D. The CDR3 totals 13 residues. CDR1 and CDR2 (germline): ENHRY, SYGVKD. V was cut by 0 bases and J by 8 bases, with 5 bases left in between.

The chain is built from TRBV11-2 and TRBJ2-5; a possible D gene is TRBD2 (6 bases). The CDR3 consists of 17 residues. V gave up 6 bases and J gave up 5 bases, with 25 bases separating them. Per germline, CDR1 SGHAT and CDR2 FQNNGV. DNA of the CDR3: TGTGCCAGCAGTAAGAAAGGTGGCAATCTTGGGAGGGAGACCCAGTACTTC. Translation gives CASSKKGGNLGRETQYF. The full variable domain, with the rest looked up from reference TRBV11-2 and TRBJ2-5, is EAGVAQSPRYKIIEKRQSVAFWCNPISGHATLYWYQQILGQGPKLLIQFQNNGVVDDSQLPKDRFSAERLKGVDSTLKIQPAKLEDSAVYLCASSKKGGNLGRETQYFGPGTRLLVL.

The chain combines TRBV6-6 with TRBJ1-5; 7 bases fit TRBD1. CDR1 is MNHNY and CDR2 is SVGAGI in the germline V gene (reference sequence). The CDR3 covers 14 residues. V was pared by 2 bases and J by 7 bases, with 5 bases of the junction left unmatched. CDR3: CASSYGQEVQPQHF. The CDR3 DNA follows: TGTGCCAGCAGTTACGGACAGGAGGTACAGCCCCAGCATTTT.

The chain recombines TRBV14 with TRBJ1-2; D gene unclear. The germline V gene has CDR1 SGHDN and CDR2 FVKESK. The CDR3 is made up of 14 amino acids. Trimming pared 0 bases from V and 5 bases from J, leaving 10 bases between. CDR3 amino acids: CASSQEMKDYGYTF. The CDR3 DNA follows: TGTGCCAGCAGCCAAGAGATGAAGGATTATGGCTACACCTTC.

The rearrangement joins TRBV7-6 to TRBJ2-5; D is undetermined. Germline V gives CDR1 SGHVS, CDR2 FNYEAQ. The V end was cut by 1 base, the J end by 5 bases, with 14 bases between. The CDR3 totals 15 residues. The CDR3 is CASSLETASGETQYF. The CDR3 DNA reads TGTGCCAGCAGCTTAGAGACTGCCTCCGGGGAGACCCAGTACTTC.

The sample holds a few counts of this clone. The chain links TRBV4-1 to TRBJ1-5, with 10 nucleotides matching TRBD1. Germline V lookup: CDR1 MGHRA, CDR2 YSYEKL. The J segment lost 6 bases and the V segment lost 2 bases, leaving 4 bases of the junction unmatched. This CDR3 comprises 15 residues. This CDR3 is CASSQTGQGGQPQHF. CDR3 nucleotides: TGCGCCAGCAGCCAAACAGGACAGGGGGGTCAGCCCCAGCATTTT.

The chain couples TRBV7-9 to TRBJ1-4; possible D gene TRBD1, 5 bases. There are 14 residues in the CDR3. Germline V CDR1 and CDR2: SEHNR, FQNEAQ (reference sequence). Trimming removed 1 base from V and 7 bases from J, with 10 bases in between. CDR3 protein: CASSLGGEVEKLFF. In nucleotides, the CDR3 is TGTGCCAGCAGCTTAGGAGGGGAAGTTGAAAAACTGTTTTTT.

The chain carries TRBV7-9 and TRBJ2-7, with no clear D. CDR1 and CDR2 (germline): SEHNR, FQNEAQ (reference sequence). V was pared by 7 bases and J by 0 bases, with 7 bases between. The CDR3 is 12 amino acids. CDR3: CASIARSYEQYF. The CDR3 bases are TGTGCCAGCATAGCCCGCTCCTACGAGCAGTACTTC.

The chain has TRBV5-4 and TRBJ2-3; 10 nucleotides line up with TRBD1. Per the germline V gene, CDR1 is SGHNT and CDR2 is YYREEE (reference sequence). Trimming removed 4 bases from V and 6 bases from J; junction bases left unmatched: 8. The CDR3 has 15 amino acids. The CDR3 nucleotides are TGTGCCAGCAGCGGGGGACAGGGGAGACCGGATACGCAGTATTTT. Translating it yields CASSGGQGRPDTQYF.